The rows below give T cell receptor beta chains drawn from one sample of a study of blood T cell repertoires in COVID-19. The assay was immunoSEQ multiplex PCR, and TCRdb's table has in-frame clones only and misses some. The sample includes around 480,000 clones, around 87% of them seen just once. Source material: PBMCs or T cells enriched from blood (not recorded which). The receptors here all came from a woman between 18 and 29 years old who had recovered from COVID-19. CDR3s include the opening cysteine and the closing phenylalanine or tryptophan. Each record gives: V gene, J gene, clone size, D gene, CDR3 DNA, CDR3 protein. The D gene is left open where the match is weak. Clone size, where shown, is once, few, many, or a class for clones that have expanded.

>TRBV4-2|TRBJ1-2|-|-
TGTGCCAGCAGCGCGGGGCCCGAGAACTATGGCTACACCTTC
CASSAGPENYGYTF
>TRBV5-1|TRBJ2-3|-|-
TGCGCCAGCAGCTTCCTCCCGGAGGGGACAGATACGCAGTATTTT
CASSFLPEGTDTQYF
>TRBV4-1|TRBJ1-1|-|TRBD1
TGCGCCAGCAGCCCGACGGACAGGGGAACTGAAGCTTTCTTT
CASSPTDRGTEAFF
>TRBV28|TRBJ1-5|-|TRBD1
TGTGCCAGCAGCTCGGACAGGGAAAATCAGCCCCAGCATTTT
CASSSDRENQPQHF
>TRBV7-2|TRBJ1-1|-|-
TGTGCCAGCAGGGGGGCAAGCACTGAAGCTTTCTTT
CASRGASTEAFF
>TRBV30|TRBJ2-7|-|-
TGTGCCTGGAGTCGACCCCAGGACAGTCCCTACGAGCAGTACTTC
CAWSRPQDSPYEQYF
>TRBV9|TRBJ1-5|-|-
TGTGCCAGCAGCGTAGGCCCGCACGGGGATCAGCCCCAGCATTTT
CASSVGPHGDQPQHF
>TRBV4-1|TRBJ2-5|-|-
TGCGCCAGCAGCCAAGTCCCAGTAGCATCAGAGACCCAGTACTTC
CASSQVPVASETQYF
>TRBV30|TRBJ1-5|-|-
TGTGCCTGGAGTGTAAAGACAGGCACTCAGCCCCAGCATTTT
CAWSVKTGTQPQHF
>TRBV7-2|TRBJ2-7|-|-
TGTGCCAGCAGCTTAGTGAGGTACGAGCAGTACTTC
CASSLVRYEQYF
>TRBV30|TRBJ2-2|-|-
TGTGCCTGGAGTGTGGGCGCCGGGGAGCTGTTTTTT
CAWSVGAGELFF
>TRBV4-1|TRBJ2-3|-|TRBD1
TGCGCCAGCAGCCAAGGAAGGGGGCTTAGAGATACGCAGTATTTT
CASSQGRGLRDTQYF
>TRBV3-1/TRBV3-2|TRBJ1-4|-|-
TGTGCCAGCAGCCAAGGCTTCCAGGGCGGGAAAGGTGAAAAACTGTTTTTT
CASSQGFQGGKGEKLFF
>TRBV3-1/TRBV3-2|TRBJ2-5|few|-
TGTGCCAGCAGTGTGCGGGGAGAGACCCAGTACTTC
CASSVRGETQYF
>TRBV28|TRBJ1-1|-|-
TGTGCCAGCATGCCGGGGATGAACACTGAAGCTTTCTTT
CASMPGMNTEAFF
>TRBV28|TRBJ2-7|-|-
TGTGCCAGCAGTCTACAACAGGGCTCCTACGAGCAGTACTTC
CASSLQQGSYEQYF
>TRBV19|TRBJ1-2|-|-
TGTGCCAGTAGCCTTACAGGGAACGGCTACACCTTC
CASSLTGNGYTF
>TRBV30|TRBJ2-3|-|-
TGTGCCTGGAGTGGCCTAGGGGATTTAGTAACAGATACGCAGTATTTT
CAWSGLGDLVTDTQYF
>TRBV28|TRBJ2-5|-|-
TGTGCCAGCAGTCCCGAGGGCGACTGGATCCAAGAGACCCAGTACTTC
CASSPEGDWIQETQYF
>TRBV5-5|TRBJ1-2|-|-
TGTGCCAGCAGCTTCCCCCGGGCTAACTATGGCTACACCTTC
CASSFPRANYGYTF